This entry concerns a single TCR beta chain. The antigen is undetermined. The data stem from a study of cytomegalovirus exposure and HLA in healthy donors. General study findings and limits: From TCR beta sequences, most subjects' HLA-A and HLA-B alleles were reportedly predicted accurately. The CMV antigen specificity of a few CMV-associated chains was confirmed through in vitro analysis.

PCR amplification relied on 60 Vbeta primers (plus 13 Jbeta primers). The assay was immunoSEQ multiplex PCR, and TCRdb's table has in-frame clones only and misses some. The sample yields about 240,000 clones, about 81% seen once. The germline gives CDR1 SGHRS, CDR2 YFSETQ. The CDR3 runs to 14 residues. Trimming cost V 5 bases and J 1 base, with 12 bases left between them. The V gene is TRBV5-1, the J gene TRBJ1-1; weak D call: TRBD1 (5 bases). The source of this sequence is a woman aged 60 to 75 in good health and CMV-seropositive. Sequencing was done on a sample of PBMCs. The CDR3 loop is CASRAAGRNTEAFF. The CDR3 nucleotides are TGCGCCAGCAGGGCGGCGGGGCGGAACACTGAAGCTTTCTTT.